Listed here are 10 T cell receptor beta chains from one sample, sequenced in a study of T cells in Graves' hyperthyroidism and ophthalmopathy. There were TCR beta CDR3 regions amplified from RNA transcripts. When the TCR CDR3 underwent first-round RT-PCR, the HTBI primer set was used. TCRdb re-analysed the multiplex PCR reads in MiXCR, keeping a single row per CDR3 protein. The sample carries some 500,000 distinct CDR3 sequences, approximately 25% recorded once. The sequenced sample consisted of blood. All receptors derive from a woman in her thirties with Graves' ophthalmopathy.

The genes are TRBV11-2 and TRBJ2-2; 9 bases agree with TRBD2. Looked up from germline, CDR1 is SGHAT and CDR2 is FQNNGV. V gave up 0 bases and J gave up 0 bases; unmatched junction bases: 5. The CDR3 runs to 18 residues. The CDR3 reads CASSLDAGGTSNTGELFF. CDR3 bases: TGTGCCAGCAGCTTAGACGCGGGGGGGACTTCGAACACCGGGGAGCTGTTTTTT.

Only a few counts were recorded for this clonotype. The chain recombines TRBV4-1 with TRBJ1-2, with D unresolved. The CDR3 covers 16 residues. The germline gives CDR1 MGHRA, CDR2 YSYEKL. The V and J ends lost 3 bases and 6 bases respectively, with 20 bases between them. This CDR3 is CASSQPLRRRGNGYTF. CDR3 in DNA: TGCGCCAGCAGCCAGCCCCTTCGACGCCGAGGGAATGGCTACACCTTC.

This rearrangement joins TRBV6-2 or TRBV6-3 to TRBJ1-5; D is uncertain. V was clipped by 2 bases and J by 4 bases, with 9 bases between them. Germline loops: CDR1 MNHEY, CDR2 SVGEGT. This CDR3 is built from 14 residues. In DNA, the CDR3 is TGTGCCAGCAGTTACCGACAAATAAATCAGCCCCAGCATTTT. Protein: CASSYRQINQPQHF.

There are many counts of this clonotype. V and J are TRBV2 and TRBJ2-2; D is possibly TRBD1 (5 bases). This CDR3 comprises 13 residues. Trimming left V 7 bases short and J 3 bases short, with 9 bases between. Germline V lookup: CDR1 SNHLY, CDR2 FYNNEI. The CDR3 protein is CASTGQYTGELFF. The CDR3 DNA is TGTGCCAGCACCGGACAATACACCGGGGAGCTGTTTTTT.

The V gene is TRBV12-3 or TRBV12-4, the J gene TRBJ2-5, with D possibly being TRBD1 (5 bases). The germline V and J ends were trimmed by 6 bases and 5 bases, with 10 bases remaining between them. The CDR3 loop spans 12 amino acids. The CDR3 DNA sequence: TGTGCCAGCAGGCCAGGGTGGGAGACCCAGTACTTC. Encoded protein: CASRPGWETQYF.

This clonotype was picked up a small number of times. The chain carries TRBV2 and TRBJ1-1, with TRBD1 matching 7 bases. This CDR3 comprises 14 residues. With V trimmed by 3 bases and J by 4 bases, 5 bases remained unmatched. The V gene's germline CDR1 is SNHLY and CDR2 FYNNEI. The CDR3 DNA sequence: TGTGCCAGCAGTGAGGACAGGCCTTCCACTGAAGCTTTCTTT. Its translation is CASSEDRPSTEAFF.

At least ten counts were recorded for this clonotype. The gene calls are TRBV20-1 and TRBJ1-1, with 7 bases that match TRBD1. This CDR3 spans 16 amino acids. Germline values: CDR1 DFQATT, CDR2 SNEGSKA (reference sequence). J gave up 4 bases and V 0 bases, and 11 bases lay outside the gene matches. The CDR3 DNA reads as TGCAGTGCTAGAGAACCAGGGGGAACGGGTGGCACTGAAGCTTTCTTT. This translates into CSAREPGGTGGTEAFF.

Turning to this clonotype: Just one base apart from a much larger clone, this may be a read error. The gene calls are TRBV12-3 or TRBV12-4 and TRBJ2-2; 8 bases match TRBD1. The CDR3 has 14 residues. CDR3 bases: TGTGCCAGCTCTCGGGACAGGAACGCCGGGGAGCTGTTTTTT. It encodes CASSRDRNAGELFF.

To note about this clonotype: This could be a read error, since a much larger clone is one nucleotide away. This chain joins TRBV4-1 and TRBJ1-5; tentative D call: TRBD1 (5 bases). Germline lookup yields CDR1 MGHRA and CDR2 YSYEKL. V was pared by 0 bases and J by 10 bases, with 13 bases between. The CDR3 has 14 amino acids. The CDR3 region has the DNA TGCGCCAGCAGCCAAGATTGGGGGAACCATCCCCAGCATTTT. This codes for CASSQDWGNHPQHF.

This clonotype has at least ten counts. The chain couples TRBV19 to TRBJ2-5; D is unresolved. Germline-derived CDR1 and CDR2 are LNHDA and SQIVND (reference sequence). This CDR3 spans 14 amino acids. V was clipped by 1 base and J by 4 bases, with 10 bases between them. As DNA, the CDR3 is TGTGCCAGTAGTATAGGGTATGGCGGAGAGACCCAGTACTTC. It translates to CASSIGYGGETQYF.